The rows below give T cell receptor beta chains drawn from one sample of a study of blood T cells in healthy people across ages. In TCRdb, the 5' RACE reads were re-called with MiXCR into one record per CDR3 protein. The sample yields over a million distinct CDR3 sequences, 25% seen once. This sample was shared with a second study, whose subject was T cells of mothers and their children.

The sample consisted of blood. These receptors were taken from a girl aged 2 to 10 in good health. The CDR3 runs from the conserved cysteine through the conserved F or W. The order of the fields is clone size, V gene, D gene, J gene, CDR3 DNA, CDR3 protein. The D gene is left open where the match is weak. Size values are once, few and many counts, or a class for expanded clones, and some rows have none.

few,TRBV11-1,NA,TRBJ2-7,TGTGCCAGCAGCTTAGCGGACGCCCGATGGATAGAGCAGTACTTC,CASSLADARWIEQYF
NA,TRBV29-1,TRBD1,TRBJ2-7,TGCAGCGTACCCGGGACAGGGCACTACGAGCAGTACTTC,CSVPGTGHYEQYF
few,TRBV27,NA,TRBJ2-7,TGTGCCAGCAGTGATCTCAGGTCAACCTACGAGCAGTACTTC,CASSDLRSTYEQYF
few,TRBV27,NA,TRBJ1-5,TGTGCCAGCAGTTTATCGGGCACCCATAGCAATCAGCCCCAGCATTTT,CASSLSGTHSNQPQHF
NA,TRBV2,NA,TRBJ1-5,TGTGCCAGCAGTGAAATCGTAGGGGAGGGCCAGCCCCAGCATTTT,CASSEIVGEGQPQHF
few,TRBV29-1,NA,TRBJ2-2,TGCAGCGTTGAAGACCGCACCGGGGAGCTGTTTTTT,CSVEDRTGELFF
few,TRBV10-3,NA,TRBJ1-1,TGTGCCATCAGTGACCCGGACAGAACGAACACTGAAGCTTTCTTT,CAISDPDRTNTEAFF
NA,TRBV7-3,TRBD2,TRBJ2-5,TGTGCCAGCAGCCCACGTAGCGGGGTAGAGACCCAGTACTTC,CASSPRSGVETQYF
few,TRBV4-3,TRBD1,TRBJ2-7,TGCGCCAGCAGCCAGGGAACAGGGGGAGGCTACGAGCAGTACTTC,CASSQGTGGGYEQYF
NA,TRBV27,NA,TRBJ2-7,TGTGCCAGCAGTTTATGGGCAGGACCATCCTACGAGCAGTACTTC,CASSLWAGPSYEQYF
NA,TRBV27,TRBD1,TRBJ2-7,TGTGCCAGCAGTCTCACCGGGACAGGATACACCTACGAGCAGTACTTC,CASSLTGTGYTYEQYF
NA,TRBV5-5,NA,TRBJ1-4,TGTGCCAGCAGCGGAACAGGGAAAGCAAATGAAAAACTGTTTTTT,CASSGTGKANEKLFF
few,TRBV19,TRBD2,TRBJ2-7,TGTGCCGGTAGTATTTCGCTAGCGGGGACCTACGAGCAGTACTTC,CAGSISLAGTYEQYF
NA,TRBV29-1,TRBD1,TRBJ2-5,TGCAGCGTTGAAAGGGACAGGGGAGAGACCCAGTACTTC,CSVERDRGETQYF
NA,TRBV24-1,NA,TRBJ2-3,TGTGCCACCAGTATAAGAGTCCGAGGGACGCAGTATTTT,CATSIRVRGTQYF
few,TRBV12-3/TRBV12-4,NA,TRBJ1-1,TGTGCCAGCAGTCCTTCTCTAGCGTGGAACACTGAAGCTTTCTTT,CASSPSLAWNTEAFF
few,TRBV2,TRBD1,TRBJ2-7,TGTGCCAGCAGGAGGGACAGTGCTGAGCAGTACTTC,CASRRDSAEQYF
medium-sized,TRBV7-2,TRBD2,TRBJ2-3,TGTGCCAGCAGCTTTACTAGCGGTAGCACAGATACGCAGTATTTT,CASSFTSGSTDTQYF
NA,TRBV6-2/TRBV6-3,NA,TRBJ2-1,TGTGCCACCTCCGAAGCCCCCTCCTACAATGAGCAGTTCTTC,CATSEAPSYNEQFF
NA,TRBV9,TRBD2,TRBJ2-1,TGTGCCAGCAGCGTAGCTGGCACTAGCGGGAGCGTGGGTGAGCAGTTCTTC,CASSVAGTSGSVGEQFF
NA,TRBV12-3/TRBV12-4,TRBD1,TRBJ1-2,TGTGCCAGCAATTTGGACAGGGAATATGGCTACACCTTC,CASNLDREYGYTF
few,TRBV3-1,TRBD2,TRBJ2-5,TGTGCCAGCAGCTCTCTAGCGGGACACCAAGAGACCCAGTACTTC,CASSSLAGHQETQYF
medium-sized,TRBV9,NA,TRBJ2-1,TGTGCCAGCAGCCCTGATGATGAGCAGTTCTTC,CASSPDDEQFF
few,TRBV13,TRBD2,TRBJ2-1,TGTGCCAGCAGCTTCCCCGTGGGGGAGGGCCTCAATGAGCAGTTCTTC,CASSFPVGEGLNEQFF
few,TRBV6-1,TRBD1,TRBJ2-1,TGTGCCAGCAGTGAAATCCAGACAGGGTACAATGAGCAGTTCTTC,CASSEIQTGYNEQFF
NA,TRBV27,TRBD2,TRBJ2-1,TGTGCCAGCAGCATTAGCGGGGGGGAGCAGTTCTTC,CASSISGGEQFF
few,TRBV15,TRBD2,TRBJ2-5,TGTGCCACCAGCAGAAGGGGACTAGCGGAAGAGACCCAGTACTTC,CATSRRGLAEETQYF
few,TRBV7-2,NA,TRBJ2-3,TGTGCCAGCAGCTCCGGAGGGCCTCCAGATACGCAGTATTTT,CASSSGGPPDTQYF
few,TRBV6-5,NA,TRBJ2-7,TGTGCCAGCAGTTACATCGGACAGGAGCAGTACTTC,CASSYIGQEQYF
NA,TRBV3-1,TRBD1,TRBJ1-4,TGTGCCAGCAGCCCCCGCGGACAGGGAAGTGAAAAACTGTTTTTT,CASSPRGQGSEKLFF
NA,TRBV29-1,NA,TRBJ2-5,TGCAGCCCGGAGGTTCAAGAGACCCAGTACTTC,CSPEVQETQYF
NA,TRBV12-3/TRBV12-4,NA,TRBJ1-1,TGTGCCAGCAGTTCCCAGGAGGGGAGCACTGAAGCTTTCTTT,CASSSQEGSTEAFF
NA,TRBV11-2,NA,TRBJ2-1,TGTGCCAGCAGCTTCGGTCCGTGGGGAACACCCGGAAATGAGCAGTTCTTC,CASSFGPWGTPGNEQFF
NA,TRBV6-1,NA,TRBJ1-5,TGTGCCAGCAGTGAACCACACAGGGTCAATCAGCCCCAGCATTTT,CASSEPHRVNQPQHF
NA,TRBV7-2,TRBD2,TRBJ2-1,TGTGCCAGCAGCTCATTAGCGGGAGGTGGTAGTGAGCAGTTCTTC,CASSSLAGGGSEQFF
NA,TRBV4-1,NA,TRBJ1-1,TGCGCCAGCAGCCAGGGCCCGGGACGGGGAAGGAACACTGAAGCTTTCTTT,CASSQGPGRGRNTEAFF
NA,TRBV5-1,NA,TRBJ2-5,TGCGCCAGCAGCCCGCCTTCTTCGCGAGAGACCCAGTACTTC,CASSPPSSRETQYF
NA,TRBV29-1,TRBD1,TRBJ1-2,TGCAGCGTGGGTGGGACAGTTTATAACTATGGCTACACTTTC,CSVGGTVYNYGYTF
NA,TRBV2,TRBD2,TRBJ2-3,TGTGCCAGCAGTGAAGAGAGCGGGGGCACAGATACGCAGTATTTT,CASSEESGGTDTQYF
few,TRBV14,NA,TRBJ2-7,TGTGCCAGCAGCCACACCGCTGAGATTCCACGCTACGAGCAGTACTTC,CASSHTAEIPRYEQYF
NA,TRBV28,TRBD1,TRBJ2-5,TGTGCCAGCAGTTCTTCTGGGACAGGGGGCGGAGAGACCCAGTACTTC,CASSSSGTGGGETQYF
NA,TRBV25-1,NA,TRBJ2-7,TGTGCCAGCAGTCCCCTTGGGCAGGCCAACGAGCAGTACTTC,CASSPLGQANEQYF